This T cell receptor (beta chain) was profiled in a study of cytomegalovirus exposure and HLA in healthy donors. Looking at the study overall: About 80 million unique TCR sequences came from HLA-typed donors in an early release.

About this clone itself: Its antigen is not identified.

Healthy bone marrow donors made up the donor group. The germline CDR1 and CDR2 sequences are SGHNT and YYREEE (reference sequence). This CDR3 spans 15 amino acids. Trimming took 4 bases from V and 4 from J, leaving 17 bases between them. The PCR employed 60 Vbeta primers together with 13 Jbeta primers. Clones were sequenced by immunoSEQ multiplex PCR, and TCRdb holds only the in-frame ones, with some missing. The sample lists about 190,000 clones, around four fifths seen once, with about 1.8% in the top ten. Broader study findings: Later analysis identified around 15,000 TCR beta sequences associated with HLA alleles, using a false discovery rate threshold of 0.05. The listing of roughly 160 TCR beta chains classed them as cytomegalovirus-associated.

Material for sequencing was PBMCs. This TCR was recovered from a man in his forties in good health and CMV-seropositive. The chain has TRBV5-4 and TRBJ1-2, with no clear D. The CDR3 region has the DNA TGTGCCAGCAGCCATCTGGGTACCCTAGCCTATGGCTACACCTTC. Translating gives CASSHLGTLAYGYTF.